What follows are 15 T cell receptor beta chains derived from one specimen sequenced in a study of early T cells in non-severe SARS-CoV-2 infection. In TCRdb, the 5' RACE reads were re-called with MiXCR into one record per CDR3 protein. There are 65,000 to 80,000 distinct CDR3 sequences in the sample; approximately 13% occur only once, and 4.5% to 7% lies in the top ten. The sequenced sample consisted of whole blood. The source of these receptors is an adult who was a healthcare worker with PCR-confirmed SARS-CoV-2 infection or an uninfected control (not recorded which).

V and J are TRBV6-6 and TRBJ2-3, with D possibly matching TRBD1 (6 bases). Between the trimmed V and J ends, which lost 6 bases and 0 bases, there was a span of 13 bases. The V gene's germline CDR1 is MNHNY and CDR2 SVGAGI (reference sequence). CDR3 length equals 15 residues. CDR3 DNA: TGTGCCAGCAGGTCTACAGGGTCGAGCACAGATACGCAGTATTTT. Translating it yields CASRSTGSSTDTQYF.

This clonotype was found many times. The chain carries TRBV20-1 and TRBJ1-2; TRBD1 is a possible D gene (5 bases). Between the trimmed V and J ends, which lost 6 bases and 4 bases, there was a span of 18 bases. Germline CDR1 DFQATT, CDR2 SNEGSKA (reference sequence). The CDR3 is 14 residues long. CDR3 residues: CSASESRGFYGYTF. In nucleotides, the CDR3 is TGCAGTGCCAGTGAATCCCGGGGCTTCTATGGCTACACCTTC.

This chain links TRBV2 with TRBJ2-2, with 7 bases that match TRBD1. Germline lookup yields CDR1 SNHLY and CDR2 FYNNEI. V was pared by 4 bases and J by 2 bases, with 7 bases of the junction left unmatched. The CDR3 sequence is 16 residues long. The DNA of the CDR3 is TGTGCCAGCAGTGTAGGTGCAGGGGGTAACACCGGGGAGCTGTTTTTT. This gives the protein CASSVGAGGNTGELFF.

In its sample, this clonotype was seen a few times. The chain couples TRBV20-1 to TRBJ1-6, with D possibly matching TRBD1 (5 bases). The CDR3 covers 13 residues. The germline V and J ends were trimmed by 3 bases and 7 bases, with 10 bases remaining between them. Germline-derived CDR1 and CDR2 are DFQATT and SNEGSKA (reference sequence). CDR3 sequence: CSARRGTNSPLHF. The CDR3 nucleotides read TGCAGTGCTAGGAGGGGTACCAATTCACCCCTCCACTTT.

The rearrangement joins TRBV2 to TRBJ1-5; D call uncertain. V lost 4 bases and J lost 2, with 12 bases in between. Germline assignment: CDR1 SNHLY and CDR2 FYNNEI. This CDR3 has 15 residues. The CDR3 is CASSAKDLRNQPQHF. The DNA for the CDR3 is TGTGCCAGCAGTGCAAAAGATTTGCGCAATCAGCCCCAGCATTTT.

This clonotype was counted ten times or more. The chain combines TRBV20-1 with TRBJ1-1; no definite D call. Trimming removed 2 bases at V and 1 base at J, with 5 bases between. Germline CDR1 reads DFQATT; CDR2 reads SNEGSKA (reference sequence). This CDR3 spans 12 amino acids. The chain's CDR3 is CSARQQNTEAFF. The CDR3 bases are TGCAGTGCTAGACAGCAGAACACTGAAGCTTTCTTT.

The chain joins TRBV3-1 to TRBJ1-3; no reliable D call. V lost 4 bases, J lost 0 bases, and 13 bases lay in between. Germline V gene lookup returns CDR1 LGHDT and CDR2 YNNKEL (reference sequence). CDR3 length: 16 amino acids. CDR3 bases: TGTGCCAGCAGCCTCTCGTCCCGAACCTCTGGAAACACCATATATTTT. It yields the protein CASSLSSRTSGNTIYF. The full variable domain, in which reference TRBV3-1 and TRBJ1-3 provide the parts outside the CDR3, is DTAVSQTPKYLVTQMGNDKSIKCEQNLGHDTMYWYKQDSKKFLKIMFSYNNKELIINETVPNRFSPKSPDKAHLNLHINSLELGDSAVYFCASSLSSRTSGNTIYFGEGSWLTVV.

This clonotype was counted only a few times. The V and J genes are TRBV6-2 or TRBV6-3 and TRBJ2-3; D is unresolved. The V end was cut by 6 bases, the J end by 4 bases, with 8 bases between. Germline CDR1 reads MNHEY; CDR2 reads SVGEGT. The CDR3 contains 12 residues. CDR3 loop: CASSIVPDTQYF. The CDR3 DNA is TGTGCCAGCAGCATAGTCCCAGATACGCAGTATTTT.

V usage is TRBV29-1 and J usage is TRBJ1-1; 8 bases are a match to TRBD1. The J segment lost 11 bases and the V segment lost 7 bases, leaving 15 bases of the junction unmatched. The germline V gene encodes CDR1 SQVTM and CDR2 ANQGSEA. The CDR3 runs to 13 residues. CDR3 amino acids: CSGAGTGEVNAFF. For the CDR3, the DNA is TGCAGCGGGGCCGGGACAGGAGAGGTCAACGCTTTCTTT.

As DNA, the CDR3 is TGTGCCAGCAGCTTAGTGGGCCGGGCCAAAAACATTCAGTACTTC. Residues: CASSLVGRAKNIQYF. V and J are TRBV7-2 and TRBJ2-4, with no clear D. This CDR3 is built from 15 residues. Trimming removed 1 base from V and 1 base from J, with 8 bases in between. The V gene's germline CDR1 is SGHTA and CDR2 FQGNSA.

This chain joins TRBV29-1 and TRBJ1-1; D remains unclear. The CDR3 extends over 12 amino acids. V was trimmed by 4 bases and J by 6 bases, leaving 12 bases between them. Per germline, CDR1 SQVTM and CDR2 ANQGSEA. The CDR3 DNA reads TGCAGCGTTGGACCGGGATCCGCTGAAGCTTTCTTT. Amino acid sequence: CSVGPGSAEAFF. Looking up the rest from reference TRBV29-1 and TRBJ1-1 gives the full variable domain: SAVISQKPSRDICQRGTSLTIQCQVDSQVTMMFWYRQQPGQSLTLIATANQGSEATYESGFVIDKFPISRPNLTFSTLTVSNMSPEDSSIYLCSVGPGSAEAFFGQGTRLTVV.

This clonotype was seen more than once but under ten times. The chain couples TRBV12-3 or TRBV12-4 to TRBJ1-1; D unresolved. The CDR3 is made up of 14 amino acids. V was shortened by 3 bases and J by 1 base, with 9 bases between the two germline ends. CDR3 DNA sequence: TGTGCCAGCAGTTTTGGTCCATCGAACACTGAAGCTTTCTTT. This translates into CASSFGPSNTEAFF.

This chain connects TRBV5-6 to TRBJ2-5; D gene unclear. Germline CDR1 SGHDT, CDR2 YYEEEE. V lost 2 bases and J 2 bases, leaving 4 bases between the germline ends. The CDR3 sequence is 12 residues long. The CDR3, as DNA: TGTGCCAGCAGCTTACAGCAAGAGACCCAGTACTTC. This encodes CASSLQQETQYF.

This clonotype was detected ten times or more. The chain combines TRBV3-1 with TRBJ2-2; a possible D gene is TRBD2 (5 bases). Germline V gene lookup returns CDR1 LGHDT and CDR2 YNNKEL (reference sequence). V lost 6 bases and J lost 8, with 7 bases in between. The length of the CDR3 is 11 residues. The CDR3 DNA follows: TGTGCCAGCAGTAGGACTGGGGAGCTGTTTTTT. Protein sequence: CASSRTGELFF.

The gene calls are TRBV7-8 and TRBJ2-7; 7 bases are shared with TRBD2. CDR1 SGHVS and CDR2 FQNEAQ come from the germline V gene. Trimming removed 5 bases from V and 5 bases from J; junction bases left unmatched: 18. The CDR3 has 17 residues. CDR3 sequence (DNA): TGTGCCAGCAGCCTATTGACAGAGGGACCTACTAGCGACGAGCAGTACTTC. This gives the protein CASSLLTEGPTSDEQYF.